The 26 T cell receptor beta chains below were found in one sample sequenced in a study of control samples from healthy donors and cancer patients. The method was immunoSEQ multiplex PCR; TCRdb's version includes in-frame clones alone and lacks a portion of them. Seen here are about 110,000 clones, 83% observed once, and the top ten hold around 14%. Sequenced material: blood. These TCRs come from a woman between 50 and 59 years old in good health.

The chain uses TRBV30 and TRBJ2-3; 13 bases fit TRBD2. The CDR3 runs to 17 residues. V shed 1 base, J shed 5 bases, and the junction held 9 bases outside the gene matches. CDR1 is GTSNPN, CDR2 SVGIG, per germline (reference sequence). The CDR3 loop is CAWSGKGLAGLGDTQYF. The CDR3 DNA is TGTGCCTGGAGTGGTAAGGGACTAGCGGGACTTGGAGATACGCAGTATTTT.

V is TRBV7-2 and J is TRBJ1-2, with 8 bases lining up with TRBD1. The trim removed 0 bases at V and 4 bases at J, leaving 4 bases unmatched. The germline gives CDR1 SGHTA, CDR2 FQGNSA. This CDR3 contains 15 residues. As DNA, the CDR3 is TGTGCCAGCAGCTTAGCGCTTCAGGGGGCCTATGGCTACACCTTC. It codes for CASSLALQGAYGYTF.

The chain recombines TRBV6-5 with TRBJ1-4; D is uncertain. V was cut by 4 bases and J by 5 bases, with 11 bases left in between. CDR1 is MNHEY and CDR2 is SVGAGI in the germline V gene. This CDR3 is 14 amino acids long. This chain's CDR3 is CASSFRRPNEKLFF. CDR3 sequence (DNA): TGTGCCAGCAGTTTCCGGCGACCCAATGAAAAACTGTTTTTT.

The chain carries TRBV7-8 and TRBJ2-1, with D unresolved. Germline CDR1 SGHVS, CDR2 FQNEAQ. V was shortened by 1 base and J by 0 bases, with 13 bases between the two germline ends. The CDR3 extends over 17 amino acids. CDR3 coding DNA: TGTGCCAGCAGCTTAGTGGGTAGCTCGAGCTCCTACAATGAGCAGTTCTTC. It translates to CASSLVGSSSSYNEQFF.

The chain uses TRBV7-9 and TRBJ2-3, with 8 bases lining up with TRBD2. Germline values: CDR1 SEHNR, CDR2 FQNEAQ (reference sequence). The CDR3 extends over 14 amino acids. J was trimmed by 6 bases and V by 6 bases; bases with no gene match: 8. CDR3 sequence: CASSSGTSGDTQYF. CDR3 coding DNA: TGTGCCAGCAGTTCCGGGACTAGTGGGGATACGCAGTATTTT. Full variable domain (rest looked up from reference TRBV7-9 and TRBJ2-3): DTGVSQNPRHKITKRGQNVTFRCDPISEHNRLYWYRQTLGQGPEFLTYFQNEAQLEKSRLLSDRFSAERPKGSFSTLEIQRTEQGDSAMYLCASSSGTSGDTQYFGPGTRLTVL.

This clone has more than one count but fewer than ten. Other nucleotide sequences in the sample specify the same CDR3. This sequence joins TRBV6-2 or TRBV6-3 and TRBJ1-5, with D unresolved. The germline CDR1 and CDR2 sequences are MNHEY and SVGEGT. V lost 0 bases, J lost 3 bases, and 9 bases lay in between. The CDR3 extends over 15 amino acids. CDR3 loop: CASSYSGRNNQPQHF. CDR3 sequence (DNA): TGTGCCAGCAGTTACTCGGGCCGGAACAATCAGCCCCAGCATTTT.

The chain combines TRBV7-2 with TRBJ1-2, with D possibly being TRBD1 (6 bases). The V gene's germline CDR1 is SGHTA and CDR2 FQGNSA. The CDR3 covers 13 residues. Between the trimmed V and J ends, which lost 2 bases and 6 bases, there was a span of 10 bases. CDR3 region: CASSLNRVDGYTF. In DNA, the CDR3 is TGTGCCAGCAGCTTAAACAGGGTAGATGGCTACACCTTC.

The chain joins TRBV7-2 to TRBJ1-6, with 7 bases fitting TRBD1. The CDR3 has 16 residues. With 1 base clipped from V and 9 bases from J, the junction kept 9 bases outside the gene matches. The germline CDR1 and CDR2 sequences are SGHTA and FQGNSA. In DNA, the CDR3 is TGTGCCAGCAGCTTAGGGCACCAGGGGGTGAGTTCACCCCTCCACTTT. This codes for CASSLGHQGVSSPLHF.

The chain has TRBV9 and TRBJ1-2, with D tentatively TRBD1 (5 bases). CDR1 and CDR2 (germline): SGDLS, YYNGEE. V was pared by 3 bases and J by 5 bases, with 14 bases between. The CDR3 covers 14 residues. CDR3 nucleotide sequence: TGTGCCAGCAGCGGCCGCGGGGGAATGTATGGCTACACCTTC. Amino acid sequence: CASSGRGGMYGYTF.

Concerning this clone: This same CDR3 is encoded by further DNA sequences in the sample. V usage is TRBV5-1 and J usage is TRBJ2-5; a weak D match, TRBD1 (6 bases). The CDR3 extends over 14 amino acids. The germline V gene has CDR1 SGHRS and CDR2 YFSETQ. Trimming took off 4 bases at V and 1 base at J, with 11 bases between the two ends. The CDR3 coding sequence is TGCGCCAGCAGCCTAGGGGACACCCAAGAGACCCAGTACTTC. Translated, it gives CASSLGDTQETQYF.

The chain couples TRBV11-1 to TRBJ2-1; a weak D match, TRBD2 (5 bases). V lost 5 bases and J 4 bases, leaving 12 bases between the germline ends. Per the germline V gene, CDR1 is SGHAT and CDR2 is FQDESV (reference sequence). The CDR3 is 14 residues long. The CDR3 here is CASSLETGYNEQFF. The CDR3 DNA sequence: TGTGCCAGCAGCCTGGAAACGGGATACAATGAGCAGTTCTTC.

This clone has a handful of counts. This chain links TRBV10-1 with TRBJ2-7; 12 bases are shared with TRBD2. V shed 8 bases, J shed 3 bases, and the junction held 8 bases outside the gene matches. Germline assignment: CDR1 WNHNN and CDR2 SYGVQD (reference sequence). The CDR3 length is 15 residues. The CDR3 nucleotides are TGCGCCAGCCAAATACTAGCGGGAGGTTGCTACGAGCAGTACTTC. Translation: CASQILAGGCYEQYF.

This clone occurred a few times. V usage is TRBV4-3 and J usage is TRBJ2-7; 9 bases fit TRBD1. Germline CDR1 LGHNA, CDR2 YSLEER. The CDR3 extends over 14 amino acids. Trimming removed 3 bases from V and 2 bases from J; junction bases left unmatched: 2. CDR3 nucleotide sequence: TGCGCCAGCAGCCAGGGGACAGGGCCCTACGAGCAGTACTTC. It is translated as CASSQGTGPYEQYF.

This chain joins TRBV15 and TRBJ1-4; 9 bases agree with TRBD1. CDR1 and CDR2 from the germline V gene are LNHNV and YYDKDF (reference sequence). V lost 3 bases to trimming and J lost 10 bases; unmatched junction nucleotides: 3. The length of the CDR3 is 13 residues. The CDR3 DNA sequence: TGTGCCACCAGCAGGGGACAGGGAAGAAAACTGTTTTTT. Encoded protein: CATSRGQGRKLFF. The full variable domain, in which reference TRBV15 and TRBJ1-4 provide the parts outside the CDR3, is DAMVIQNPRYQVTQFGKPVTLSCSQTLNHNVMYWYQQKSSQAPKLLFHYYDKDFNNEADTPDNFQSRRPNTSFCFLDIRSPGLGDTAMYLCATSRGQGRKLFFGSGTQLSVL.

This chain uses TRBV6-5 with TRBJ2-1, with D uncertain. Trimming stripped 6 bases from V and 3 bases from J, with 12 bases between. Germline-derived CDR1 and CDR2 are MNHEY and SVGAGI. The CDR3 sequence is 14 residues long. The CDR3 is CASRPSLDYNEQFF. The CDR3 coding sequence is TGTGCCAGCAGACCCAGTTTAGACTACAATGAGCAGTTCTTC.

This rearrangement joins TRBV29-1 to TRBJ2-1, with D perhaps matching TRBD2 (6 bases). V was trimmed by 2 bases and J by 5 bases, leaving 19 bases between them. The CDR3 has 16 residues. The V gene's germline CDR1 is SQVTM and CDR2 ANQGSEA. In nucleotides, the CDR3 is TGCAGCGTTGAACCCCGGACTACCCTGGACAACAATGAGCAGTTCTTC. Translating gives CSVEPRTTLDNNEQFF.

The chain recombines TRBV3-1 (or the pseudogene TRBV3-2) with TRBJ2-7; 8 positions agree with TRBD1. Germline CDR1 LGHDT, CDR2 YNNKEL (reference sequence). Trimming took 2 bases from V and 5 from J; bases not matched to a gene: 5. The CDR3 runs 14 residues. CDR3 DNA: TGTGCCAGCAGCCAACCGGACAGGGTACACGAGCAGTACTTC. Residues: CASSQPDRVHEQYF.

The V call is TRBV2, the J call TRBJ2-6; 11 bases fit TRBD1. The CDR3 is 17 amino acids. Trimming at V came to 3 bases and at J to 2 bases, leaving 3 bases not matched to a gene. Germline V gene lookup returns CDR1 SNHLY and CDR2 FYNNEI. As DNA, the CDR3 is TGTGCCAGCAGTGACGGGACAGGGGGGGCTGGGGCCAACGTCCTGACTTTC. Residues: CASSDGTGGAGANVLTF.

This chain connects TRBV28 to TRBJ1-6; no reliable D call. This CDR3 contains 16 residues. Trimming took 6 bases from V and 10 from J, leaving 22 bases between them. Germline V gene sequence: CDR1 MDHEN, CDR2 SYDVKM. CDR3 sequence (DNA): TGTGCCAGCAGGTTACGGGTGACCGGGAATCGGTCACCCCTCCACTTT. Translated, it gives CASRLRVTGNRSPLHF.

V usage is TRBV27 and J usage is TRBJ2-2; D is undetermined. V lost 3 bases and J lost 4, with 6 bases in between. The CDR3 extends over 13 amino acids. From germline, CDR1 is MNHEY and CDR2 SMNVEV (reference sequence). The CDR3 loop reads CASSLFRTGELFF. For the CDR3, the DNA is TGTGCCAGCAGTTTGTTTCGCACCGGGGAGCTGTTTTTT.

V is TRBV20-1 and J is TRBJ2-1; perhaps D is TRBD1 or TRBD2 (5 bases each). V was shortened by 3 bases and J by 2 bases, with 8 bases between the two germline ends. The CDR3 is 13 residues long. The germline V gene has CDR1 DFQATT and CDR2 SNEGSKA (reference sequence). CDR3 sequence reads: CSASLGAYNEQFF. CDR3 coding DNA: TGCAGTGCTAGTCTGGGGGCCTACAATGAGCAGTTCTTC.

This rearrangement joins TRBV3-1 (or the pseudogene TRBV3-2) to TRBJ2-1; unclear D gene. CDR3 size: 14 residues. V lost 0 bases and J 5 bases, leaving 8 bases between the germline ends. The germline CDR1 and CDR2 sequences are LGHDT and YNNKEL (reference sequence). The CDR3 protein is CASSQEPGDNEQFF. The CDR3 DNA reads TGTGCCAGCAGCCAAGAACCCGGAGACAATGAGCAGTTCTTC.

V usage is TRBV7-2 and J usage is TRBJ1-1; TRBD1 might be the D (6 bases). This CDR3 is built from 14 residues. Per the germline V gene, CDR1 is SGHTA and CDR2 is FQGNSA. Trimming pared 4 bases from V and 3 bases from J, leaving 12 bases between. CDR3 loop: CASSWKQGYTEAFF. DNA of the CDR3: TGTGCCAGCAGCTGGAAACAGGGCTACACTGAAGCTTTCTTT.

The chain uses TRBV11-3 and TRBJ1-6; D is unresolved. Trimming took off 3 bases at V and 5 bases at J, with 8 bases between the two ends. Germline CDR1 and CDR2: SGHNT and YENEEA. This CDR3 is 14 amino acids long. In DNA form, the CDR3 reads TGTGCCAGCAGCTTTGGGCAAGATAATTCACCCCTCCACTTT. It translates to CASSFGQDNSPLHF.

This chain connects TRBV19 to TRBJ1-4; D gene unclear. The CDR3 sequence is 14 residues long. CDR1 is LNHDA and CDR2 is SQIVND in the germline V gene (reference sequence). V lost 5 bases and J 3 bases, leaving 10 bases between the germline ends. Here the CDR3 reads CASSPGISNEKLFF. CDR3 sequence (DNA): TGTGCCAGTAGTCCGGGCATATCTAATGAAAAACTGTTTTTT. Complete variable domain (other parts from reference TRBV19 and TRBJ1-4): DGGITQSPKYLFRKEGQNVTLSCEQNLNHDAMYWYRQDPGQGLRLIYYSQIVNDFQKGDIAEGYSVSREKKESFPLTVTSAQKNPTAFYLCASSPGISNEKLFFGSGTQLSVL.

Note on this clone: This same CDR3 is encoded by further DNA sequences in the sample. The chain carries TRBV5-1 and TRBJ1-2, with D perhaps matching TRBD1 (6 bases). There are 13 residues in the CDR3. V was cut by 0 bases and J by 6 bases, with 9 bases left in between. Germline lookup yields CDR1 SGHRS and CDR2 YFSETQ. CDR3 DNA sequence: TGCGCCAGCAGCTTGGGCAGGGGAGATGGCTACACCTTC. It yields the protein CASSLGRGDGYTF.